The T cell receptor beta chain described here comes from a study of sequential checkpoint blockade in melanoma. Overall study context: Arm A got nivolumab then ipilimumab; arm B the reverse, 1:1. Each arm's sequence ended with maintenance nivolumab.

The sample holds one count of this clone. Treatment noted: randomized to nivolumab then ipilimumab (arm A) or the reverse (arm B). Patients had received no earlier DNA-damaging chemotherapy. Sorted cells were live CD3+CD8+, lacking CD19 and CD56, from PBMCs. The data were produced by immunoSEQ multiplex PCR, yet TCRdb's version contains in-frame clones alone and is incomplete. Among roughly 28,000 clones listed, 77% were seen once. Germline values: CDR1 MNHEY, CDR2 SMNVEV (reference sequence). This CDR3 region has 15 residues. Trimming took 5 bases from V and 3 from J; bases not matched to a gene: 7. Sequences were derived from CD8+ T cells sorted from blood (inferred from file names), sampled from a patient given nivolumab and ipilimumab in sequence. This TCR derives from a human donor with melanoma. This chain connects TRBV27 to TRBJ1-2; 9 nucleotides agree with TRBD1. For the CDR3, the DNA is TGTGCCAGCAGTCCACGGACAGGGGCGGACTATGGCTACACCTTC. Its protein product is CASSPRTGADYGYTF.